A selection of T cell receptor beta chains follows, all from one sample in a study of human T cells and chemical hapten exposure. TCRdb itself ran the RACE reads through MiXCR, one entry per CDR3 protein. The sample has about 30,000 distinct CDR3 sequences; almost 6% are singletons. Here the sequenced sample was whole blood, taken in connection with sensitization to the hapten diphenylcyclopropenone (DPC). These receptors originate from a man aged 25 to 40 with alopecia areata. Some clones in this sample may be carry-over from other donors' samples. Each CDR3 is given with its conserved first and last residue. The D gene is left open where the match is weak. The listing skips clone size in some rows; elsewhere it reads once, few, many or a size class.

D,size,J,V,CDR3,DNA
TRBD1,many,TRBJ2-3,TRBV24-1,CATSDPSGQGRDTQYF,TGTGCCACCAGTGACCCCTCGGGACAGGGCCGAGATACGCAGTATTTT
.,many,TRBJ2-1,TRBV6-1,CASIRSDSSYNEQFF,TGTGCCAGCATTCGCTCCGACAGCTCCTACAATGAGCAGTTCTTC
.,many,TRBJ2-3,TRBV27,CASSPTRGVTDTQYF,TGTGCCAGCAGTCCCACCAGGGGGGTCACAGATACGCAGTATTTT
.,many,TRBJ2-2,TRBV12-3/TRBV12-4,CASSLDNRNTGELFF,TGTGCCAGCAGTTTAGATAACAGGAACACCGGGGAGCTGTTTTTT
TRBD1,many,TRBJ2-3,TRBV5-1,CASSIETGASTDTQYF,TGCGCCAGCAGCATTGAGACAGGGGCTAGCACAGATACGCAGTATTTT
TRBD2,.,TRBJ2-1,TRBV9,CASFTSGSSYNEQFF,TGTGCCAGCTTTACTAGCGGGAGTTCCTACAATGAGCAGTTCTTC
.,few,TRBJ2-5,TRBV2,CASSVAGLNQETQYF,TGTGCCAGCAGTGTGGCGGGACTGAACCAAGAGACCCAGTACTTC
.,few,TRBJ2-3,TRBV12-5,CASGWNTQYF,TGTGCTAGTGGGTGGAATACGCAGTATTTT
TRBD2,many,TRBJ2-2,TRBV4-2,CASSQDLTSGDLTSGLNTGELFF,TGTGCCAGCAGCCAAGATTTAACTAGCGGAGATTTAACTAGCGGTCTGAACACCGGGGAGCTGTTTTTT
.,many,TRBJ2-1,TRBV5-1,CASSSLQDDEQFF,TGCGCCAGCAGCTCTCTGCAAGACGATGAGCAGTTCTTC
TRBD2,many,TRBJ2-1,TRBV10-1,CASSPSGGSSYNEQFF,TGCGCCAGCAGCCCTAGCGGGGGAAGCTCCTACAATGAGCAGTTCTTC
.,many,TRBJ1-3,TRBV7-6,CASSLFRQPKGNTIYF,TGTGCCAGCAGCTTATTTCGTCAGCCCAAAGGGAACACCATATATTTT
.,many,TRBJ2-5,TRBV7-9,CASSLVPETQYF,TGTGCCAGCAGCTTAGTTCCGGAGACCCAGTACTTC
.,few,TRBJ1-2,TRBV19,CVRAFYLCASSIRDRGDYGYTF,.
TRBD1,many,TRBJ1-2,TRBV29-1,CSVEPGTGGVDYTF,TGCAGCGTTGAGCCCGGGACAGGGGGTGTAGACTACACCTTC
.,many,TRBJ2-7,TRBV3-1,CASSQWAAATYEQYF,TGTGCCAGCAGCCAATGGGCGGCCGCTACCTACGAGCAGTACTTC
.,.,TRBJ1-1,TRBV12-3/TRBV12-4,CASSLGLSNTEAFF,TGTGCCAGCAGCTTAGGACTCTCGAACACTGAAGCTTTCTTT
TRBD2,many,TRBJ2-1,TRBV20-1,CSAEFTGLAGGSSYNEQFF,TGCAGTGCCGAATTTACGGGACTAGCGGGAGGAAGCTCCTACAATGAGCAGTTCTTC
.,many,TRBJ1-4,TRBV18,CASSPEVTEEKLFF,TGTGCCAGCTCACCTGAGGTGACAGAAGAAAAACTGTTTTTT
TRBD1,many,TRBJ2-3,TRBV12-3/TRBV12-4,CASSLGTGGADTQYF,TGTGCCAGCAGCCTTGGGACAGGGGGCGCAGATACGCAGTATTTT
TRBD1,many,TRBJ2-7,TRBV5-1,CASSSGTGGEQYF,TGCGCCAGCAGCTCCGGGACAGGGGGCGAGCAGTACTTC
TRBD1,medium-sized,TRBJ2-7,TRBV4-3,CASSQDYRGFSYEQYF,TGCGCCAGCAGCCAGGATTACAGGGGGTTTTCCTACGAGCAGTACTTC
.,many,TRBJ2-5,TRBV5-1,CASTDGHPDRETQYF,TGCGCCAGCACCGACGGACATCCCGATCGAGAGACCCAGTACTTC
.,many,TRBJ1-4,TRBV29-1,CSVVGGENEKLFF,TGCAGCGTTGTGGGGGGGGAAAATGAAAAACTGTTTTTT
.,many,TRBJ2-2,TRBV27,CASSLREVRTGELFF,TGTGCCAGCAGTTTACGGGAAGTACGCACCGGGGAGCTGTTTTTT
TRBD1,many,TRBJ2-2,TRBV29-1,CSVEDGTANTGELFF,TGCAGCGTTGAAGATGGGACAGCGAACACCGGGGAGCTGTTTTTT
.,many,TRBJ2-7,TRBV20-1,CSARANYEQYF,TGCAGTGCTAGGGCTAATTACGAGCAGTACTTC
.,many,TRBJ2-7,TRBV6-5,CASRTDSASREQYF,TGTGCCAGCAGAACCGACAGTGCGTCGAGGGAGCAGTACTTC
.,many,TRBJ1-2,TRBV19,CASKNRVDGYTF,TGTGCCAGTAAGAACAGGGTGGATGGCTACACCTTC
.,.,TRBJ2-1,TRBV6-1,CASSEEIYPIYNEQFF,TGTGCCAGCAGTGAAGAAATCTACCCCATCTACAATGAGCAGTTCTTC
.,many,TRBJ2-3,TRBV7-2,CASSFKGDTQYF,TGTGCCAGCAGCTTCAAGGGGGATACGCAGTATTTT
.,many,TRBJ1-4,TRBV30,CAWTRTANEKLFF,TGTGCCTGGACCAGGACAGCTAATGAAAAACTGTTTTTT
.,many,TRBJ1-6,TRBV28,CATTPGDYNSPLHF,TGTGCCACCACCCCAGGGGACTATAATTCACCCCTCCACTTT
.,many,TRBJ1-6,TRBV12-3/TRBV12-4,CASLQYNSPLHF,TGTGCCAGCCTTCAGTATAATTCACCCCTCCACTTT
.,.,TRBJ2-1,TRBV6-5,CASSSGARGRDEQFF,TGTGCCAGCAGTTCCGGCGCCAGGGGCAGGGATGAGCAGTTCTTC
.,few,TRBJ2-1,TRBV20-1,CSARVLSTERSYNEQFF,TGCAGTGCTAGAGTGTTGAGTACTGAGCGGAGCTACAATGAGCAGTTCTTC
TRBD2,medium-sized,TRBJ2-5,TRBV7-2,CASSLAASGSGGRGTQYF,TGTGCCAGCAGCTTAGCCGCTAGCGGGAGTGGGGGGCGTGGGACCCAGTACTTC
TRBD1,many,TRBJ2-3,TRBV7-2,CASSLNPNRGSTDTQYF,TGTGCCAGCAGCTTAAACCCTAACAGGGGGAGCACAGATACGCAGTATTTT
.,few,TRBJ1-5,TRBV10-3,CAISLGGYQPQHF,TGTGCCATCAGTCTCGGGGGGTATCAGCCCCAGCATTTT
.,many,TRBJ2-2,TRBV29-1,CSVLVVTSNTGELFF,TGCAGCGTCCTGGTCGTCACTTCGAACACCGGGGAGCTGTTTTTT
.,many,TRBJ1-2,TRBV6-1,CASSEHRGYTF,TGTGCCAGCAGTGAACATCGAGGCTACACCTTC
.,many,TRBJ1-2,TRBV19,CASSIDRARSANYGYTF,TGTGCCAGTAGTATTGATCGGGCCCGGTCGGCTAACTATGGCTACACCTTC
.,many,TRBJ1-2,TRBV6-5,CASSAPGANQANYGYTF,TGTGCCAGCAGTGCTCCGGGGGCGAACCAAGCTAACTATGGCTACACCTTC
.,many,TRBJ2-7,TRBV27,CASMRDPYEQYF,TGTGCCAGCATGAGGGACCCCTACGAGCAGTACTTC
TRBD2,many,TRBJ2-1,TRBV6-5,CASSPTGGARNEQFF,TGTGCCAGCAGTCCTACCGGGGGGGCGAGGAATGAGCAGTTCTTC
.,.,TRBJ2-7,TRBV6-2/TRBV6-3,CASAQTRVSYEQYF,TGTGCCAGCGCTCAGACCAGGGTCTCCTACGAGCAGTACTTC
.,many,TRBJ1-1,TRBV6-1,CASSEITSYEAEAFF,TGTGCCAGCAGTGAAATTACAAGCTATGAGGCTGAAGCTTTCTTT
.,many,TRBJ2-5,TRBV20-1,CSARQNYQETQYF,TGCAGTGCTAGGCAGAACTACCAAGAGACCCAGTACTTC
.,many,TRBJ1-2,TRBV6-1,CASRDQGNYGYTF,TGTGCCAGCAGAGATCAGGGTAACTATGGCTACACCTTC
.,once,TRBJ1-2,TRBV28,CTSSATGYGYTF,TGTACCAGCAGTGCAACCGGCTATGGCTACACCTTC
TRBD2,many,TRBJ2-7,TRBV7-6,CASSLAGGPTAGEQYF,TGTGCCAGCAGCTTAGCGGGAGGGCCAACAGCAGGCGAGCAGTACTTC
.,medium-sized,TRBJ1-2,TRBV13,CASSLSSPDSFLNYGYTF,TGTGCCAGCAGCTTATCCTCTCCGGACAGCTTTCTTAACTATGGCTACACCTTC
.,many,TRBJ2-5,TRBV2,CASSESRQQETQYF,TGTGCCAGCAGTGAAAGTCGGCAGCAAGAGACCCAGTACTTC
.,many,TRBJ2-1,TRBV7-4,CASSPPASEGYEQFF,TGTGCCAGCAGCCCCCCAGCCTCAGAAGGGTATGAGCAGTTCTTC
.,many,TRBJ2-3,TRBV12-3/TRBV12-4,CASSLRGADTQYF,TGTGCCAGCAGTTTAAGAGGAGCAGATACGCAGTATTTT